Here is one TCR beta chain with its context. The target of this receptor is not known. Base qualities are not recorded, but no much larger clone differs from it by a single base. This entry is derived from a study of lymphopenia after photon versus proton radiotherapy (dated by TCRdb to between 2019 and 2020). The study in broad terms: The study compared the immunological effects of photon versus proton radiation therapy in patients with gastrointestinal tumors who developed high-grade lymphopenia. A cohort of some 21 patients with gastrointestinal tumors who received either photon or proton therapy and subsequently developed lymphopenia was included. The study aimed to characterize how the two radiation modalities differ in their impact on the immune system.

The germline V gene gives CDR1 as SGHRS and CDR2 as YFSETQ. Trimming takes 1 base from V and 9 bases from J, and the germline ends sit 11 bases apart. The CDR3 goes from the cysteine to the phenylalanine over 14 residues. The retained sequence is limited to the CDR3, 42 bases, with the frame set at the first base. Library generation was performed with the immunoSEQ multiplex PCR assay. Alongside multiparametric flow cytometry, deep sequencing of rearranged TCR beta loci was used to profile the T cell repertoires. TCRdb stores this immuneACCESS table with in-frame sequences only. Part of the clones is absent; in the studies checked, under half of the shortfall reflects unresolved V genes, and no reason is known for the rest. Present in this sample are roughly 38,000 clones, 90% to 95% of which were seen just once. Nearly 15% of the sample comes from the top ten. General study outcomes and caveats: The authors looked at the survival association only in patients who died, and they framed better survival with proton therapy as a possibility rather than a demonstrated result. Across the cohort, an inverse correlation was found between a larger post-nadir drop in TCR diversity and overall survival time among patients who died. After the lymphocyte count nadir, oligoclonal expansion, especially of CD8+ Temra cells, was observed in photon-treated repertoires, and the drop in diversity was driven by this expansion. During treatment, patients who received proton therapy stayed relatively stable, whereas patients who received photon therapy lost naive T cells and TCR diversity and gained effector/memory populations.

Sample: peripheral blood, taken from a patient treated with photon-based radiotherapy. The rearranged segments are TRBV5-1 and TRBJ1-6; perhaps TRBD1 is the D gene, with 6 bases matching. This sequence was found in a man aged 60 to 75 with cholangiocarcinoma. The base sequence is TGCGCCAGCAGCTTGCAGGGGACGGGTTCACCCCTCCACTTT. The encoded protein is CASSLQGTGSPLHF. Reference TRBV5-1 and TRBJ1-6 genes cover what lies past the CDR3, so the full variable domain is KAGVTQTPRYLIKTRGQQVTLSCSPISGHRSVSWYQQTPGQGLQFLFEYFSETQRNKGNFPGRFSGRQFSNSRSEMNVSTLELGDSALYLCASSLQGTGSPLHFGNGTRLTVT.